The TCR beta chain described here comes from a study of cytomegalovirus exposure and HLA in healthy donors. General study points: Most TCR sequences were rare, but some public TCRs occurred in many donors. A later analysis, which compared TCR beta chains of equal frequency, found the HLA-associated ones more clonally expanded.

The CDR3 spans 13 residues. CDR1 and CDR2 from the germline V gene are MGHRA and YSYEKL. With V trimmed by 6 bases and J by 9 bases, 5 bases remained unmatched. Both 60 Vbeta primers and 13 Jbeta primers went into the PCR. Some clones are missing from TCRdb's copy, which holds only in-frame ones; the method was immunoSEQ multiplex PCR. The table for this sample gives 60,000 to 65,000 clones. Note on this clone: As yet, its antigen is unknown.

Sequenced: PBMCs. The source is a woman between 18 and 30 years old in good health and CMV-seronegative. The chain combines TRBV4-1 with TRBJ2-1, with 10 positions matching TRBD2. The CDR3 is CASRQSGRVEQFF. The CDR3 DNA reads as TGCGCCAGCAGACAGAGCGGGAGGGTTGAGCAGTTCTTC.